This T cell receptor (beta chain) emerged from a study of beta chain features in type 1 diabetes. General study findings and limits: When Type 1 diabetes patients were examined, their TCRB CDR3s proved moderately but significantly shorter in all four CD4+ subsets. cDNA sequencing could over-represent cells with high TCR expression.

Sequencing targeted expressed TCRB transcripts, as all isolated RNA had been reverse transcribed. Libraries were prepared by immunoSEQ multiplex PCR; TCRdb keeps only in-frame clonotypes and omits some of them. The sample yields 150,000 to 200,000 clones, around 8.6% seen once. CD45RO/CCR7/CD25/CD127/CD95/CD27 separated CD4+ naive, central memory, regulatory and stem cell-like memory cells by sorting. A note on this clone: What it recognizes is unknown.

Sequences were obtained from central memory CD4+ T cells from blood. The source is a woman aged 18-29 years with type 1 diabetes.

The CDR3 sequence: CASSLAQSGGTDTQYF. CDR3 nucleotides: TGTGCCAGCAGCTTAGCGCAGTCAGGGGGCACAGATACGCAGTATTTT. V gene TRBV11-2 combines with J gene TRBJ2-3; a weak D match, TRBD1 (6 bases). The CDR3 loop spans 16 amino acids. Germline-derived CDR1 and CDR2 are SGHAT and FQNNGV. Trimming stripped 1 base from V and 1 base from J, with 12 bases between.